What follows are 22 T cell receptor beta chains derived from one specimen sequenced in a study of vaccination and CD4 T cells after COVID-19. CD4+ T cells that had been cultured provided DNA sequenced with the Oncomine TCR Beta short-read assay. Using its own MiXCR run on the PCR reads, TCRdb lists one record per CDR3 protein. The sample shows approximately 4,600 distinct CDR3 sequences, 40% to 45% of them seen only once. No antigen has been identified for these receptors. Sample treatment: 10-day PBMC culture with coronavirus spike peptide pools or control peptides (ViraFEST assay). Sequencing was performed on CD4+ T cells from blood, cultured in vitro. The receptors here all came from a human donor who had recovered from COVID-19.

Only one count was recorded for this clonotype. The V gene is TRBV25-1, the J gene TRBJ1-1; D is perhaps TRBD1 (5 bases). The V gene lost 6 bases and the J gene lost 7 bases, with 18 bases spanning the gap. In germline, CDR1 is MGHDK, CDR2 SYGVNS. The CDR3 consists of 14 residues. The CDR3 loop is CASRNTGGEGEAFF. CDR3 DNA: TGTGCCAGCAGAAACACCGGGGGGGAGGGTGAAGCTTTCTTT. The full variable domain, its missing parts supplied by reference TRBV25-1 and TRBJ1-1, is EADIYQTPRYLVIGTGKKITLECSQTMGHDKMYWYQQDPGMELHLIHYSYGVNSTEKGDLSSESTVSRIRTEHFPLTLESARPSHTSQYLCASRNTGGEGEAFFGQGTRLTVV.

The chain combines TRBV9 with TRBJ1-2; 7 nucleotides match TRBD1. With 1 base clipped from V and 3 bases from J, the junction kept 3 bases outside the gene matches. The CDR3 consists of 14 residues. Germline V CDR1 and CDR2: SGDLS, YYNGEE. In nucleotides, the CDR3 is TGTGCCAGCAGCGTAATGGGGACAGACTATGGCTACACCTTC. It encodes CASSVMGTDYGYTF.

The chain links TRBV11-2 to TRBJ2-5; 7 nucleotides match TRBD1. CDR1 is SGHAT, CDR2 FQNNGV, per germline. The CDR3 contains 14 residues. V was pared by 5 bases and J by 7 bases, with 10 bases of the junction left unmatched. The CDR3 region is CASSRGDSRGTQYF. The CDR3 coding sequence is TGTGCCAGCAGCAGAGGGGACAGCAGGGGGACCCAGTACTTC.

This clonotype has only a few counts. This chain uses TRBV6-2 or TRBV6-3 with TRBJ2-7; the D gene is possibly TRBD2 (5 bases). Per the germline V gene, CDR1 is MNHEY and CDR2 is SVGEGT. Trimming removed 7 bases at V and 0 bases at J, with 10 bases between. There are 13 residues in the CDR3. CDR3 DNA sequence: TGTGCCAGCACTCGGGGAAGCTCCTACGAGCAGTACTTC. Translated, it gives CASTRGSSYEQYF.

V usage is TRBV19 and J usage is TRBJ1-1; 7 positions match TRBD1. The CDR3 is made up of 15 amino acids. Germline V lookup: CDR1 LNHDA, CDR2 SQIVND (reference sequence). Losses at the gene ends were 4 bases for V and 5 bases for J; bases not matched to a gene: 10. The CDR3 DNA reads TGTGCCAGTAGTACTGCCCCAGGGGGGAGGACTGAAGCTTTCTTT. This codes for CASSTAPGGRTEAFF.

This clonotype has more than one count but fewer than ten. The chain combines TRBV6-1 with TRBJ2-5; 7 nucleotides align to TRBD1. The CDR3 loop spans 13 amino acids. CDR1 and CDR2 (germline): MNHNS, SASEGT. With 1 base clipped from V and 5 bases from J, the junction kept 1 base outside the gene matches. The CDR3 is CASSEDRGETQYF. The CDR3, as DNA: TGTGCCAGCAGTGAAGACAGGGGTGAGACCCAGTACTTC.

The chain couples TRBV28 to TRBJ1-2; D is possibly TRBD1 (6 bases). The CDR3 is made up of 15 amino acids. Germline V gene sequence: CDR1 MDHEN, CDR2 SYDVKM. The V gene lost 2 bases and the J gene lost 4 bases, with 14 bases spanning the gap. The CDR3 region has the DNA TGTGCCAGCAGTTTAGTGGCAGGGGACCCCTATGGCTACACCTTC. It yields the protein CASSLVAGDPYGYTF.

This clonotype was found a few times. The rearrangement joins TRBV11-3 to TRBJ2-4; D possibly corresponds to TRBD2 (6 bases). Between the trimmed V and J ends, which lost 5 bases and 4 bases, there was a span of 12 bases. This CDR3 has 14 residues. The germline gives CDR1 SGHNT, CDR2 YENEEA. The CDR3 region has the DNA TGTGCCAGCAGCCCATTGGGGGGTAAAAACATTCAGTACTTC. Protein: CASSPLGGKNIQYF.

The rearrangement joins TRBV7-2 to TRBJ2-7; D perhaps matches TRBD1 (7 bases). Germline values: CDR1 SGHTA, CDR2 FQGNSA. The V end was cut by 5 bases, the J end by 1 base, with 24 bases between. The CDR3 sequence is 18 residues long. CDR3 nucleotides: TGTGCCAGCAGCCCCCGAGGGGGGTTGTGGGACAGATCCTACGAGCAGTACTTC. The encoded protein is CASSPRGGLWDRSYEQYF.

This clonotype is labeled large. The chain combines TRBV7-6 with TRBJ2-3; 10 bases are shared with TRBD2. The germline V gene has CDR1 SGHVS and CDR2 FNYEAQ. J lost 3 bases, V lost 5 bases, and 8 bases had no gene match. This CDR3 region has 16 residues. The CDR3 region is CASSRALAGATDTQYF. The CDR3 DNA follows: TGTGCCAGCAGCCGGGCCCTAGCGGGGGCGACAGATACGCAGTATTTT.

This clonotype was seen a few times. The J gene is TRBJ2-3, the V gene TRBV11-3; D is unclear. Between the trimmed V and J ends, which lost 1 base and 0 bases, there was a span of 8 bases. CDR1 and CDR2 (germline): SGHNT, YENEEA. The CDR3 is 15 residues long. In DNA, the CDR3 is TGTGCCAGCAGCTTAGTGTCAGTTAGCACAGATACGCAGTATTTT. It translates to CASSLVSVSTDTQYF.

The V gene is TRBV20-1, the J gene TRBJ1-2, with D possibly matching TRBD1 (6 bases). Germline assignment: CDR1 DFQATT and CDR2 SNEGSKA (reference sequence). The CDR3 is 14 residues long. Between the trimmed V and J ends, which lost 3 bases and 4 bases, there was a span of 15 bases. CDR3 sequence (DNA): TGCAGTGCTAGCTTACAGGGTAGCGGCTATGGCTACACCTTC. It codes for CSASLQGSGYGYTF.

The count of this clonotype is one. The chain combines TRBV12-3 or TRBV12-4 with TRBJ2-7; possible D gene TRBD2, 5 bases. CDR3 length equals 14 residues. The ends were cut back, 6 bases at V and 0 bases at J, with 12 bases in the middle. The DNA for the CDR3 is TGTGCCAGCAGATCAAATCGGGGCTCCTACGAGCAGTACTTC. Protein sequence: CASRSNRGSYEQYF.

By its share, this clonotype is large. The gene calls are TRBV6-1 and TRBJ2-1; D uncertain. Germline assignment: CDR1 MNHNS and CDR2 SASEGT. V was clipped by 8 bases and J by 3 bases, with 17 bases between them. The CDR3 runs to 15 residues. The CDR3: CASSRKNLGYNEQFF. The CDR3 DNA reads as TGTGCCAGCTCAAGGAAAAATCTAGGCTACAATGAGCAGTTCTTC.

This chain links TRBV24-1 with TRBJ2-5, with D perhaps matching TRBD1 or TRBD2 (5 bases each). The V and J ends lost 3 bases and 0 bases respectively, with 10 bases between them. The CDR3 consists of 15 residues. From germline, CDR1 is KGHDR and CDR2 SFDVKD. The CDR3 DNA is TGTGCCACCAGTGATAATCGGGGCTACCAAGAGACCCAGTACTTC. Its protein product is CATSDNRGYQETQYF.

This clonotype came up a few times. V and J are TRBV6-1 and TRBJ2-5; D is unresolved. The CDR3 sequence is 10 residues long. V lost 10 bases to trimming and J lost 5 bases, with 8 bases between them. Per germline, CDR1 MNHNS and CDR2 SASEGT. The CDR3 sequence is CATPPETQYF. The CDR3 region has the DNA TGTGCCACTCCCCCGGAGACCCAGTACTTC.

This clonotype was observed a handful of times. The V and J genes are TRBV18 and TRBJ2-3; no clear D gene. The germline V gene has CDR1 KGHSH and CDR2 LQKENI. V dropped 8 bases and J dropped 0 bases, with 3 bases sitting between them. The CDR3 runs to 11 residues. CDR3 region: CASTSTDTQYF. Here the CDR3 DNA reads TGTGCCAGCACGAGCACAGATACGCAGTATTTT.

The chain has TRBV6-1 and TRBJ2-2; the match to TRBD1 covers 7 bases. Trimming removed 3 bases from V and 6 bases from J; junction bases left unmatched: 1. Germline loops: CDR1 MNHNS, CDR2 SASEGT. The CDR3 is 13 amino acids. CDR3 bases: TGTGCCAGCAGTGAGGACAGGTCCGGGGAGCTGTTTTTT. It codes for CASSEDRSGELFF.

This chain links TRBV2 with TRBJ2-2, with a possible D match to TRBD2 (6 bases). V lost 7 bases and J 7 bases, leaving 16 bases between the germline ends. This CDR3 has 14 residues. Germline values: CDR1 SNHLY, CDR2 FYNNEI. The CDR3 DNA is TGTGCCAGCAAGAGGAGGGAACGGGTCGGGGAGCTGTTTTTT. Residues: CASKRRERVGELFF. Variable domain in full (rest from reference TRBV2 and TRBJ2-2): EPEVTQTPSHQVTQMGQEVILRCVPISNHLYFYWYRQILGQKVEFLVSFYNNEISEKSEIFDDQFSVERPDGSNFTLKIRSTKLEDSAMYFCASKRRERVGELFFGEGSRLTVL.

The rearrangement joins TRBV20-1 to TRBJ2-7, with TRBD2 matching over 7 bases. Germline trimming cut 6 bases from V and 2 bases from J; bases unmatched to any gene: 7. The CDR3 consists of 13 residues. Germline-derived CDR1 and CDR2 are DFQATT and SNEGSKA (reference sequence). The CDR3 loop reads CSAQAGSTYEQYF. For the CDR3, the DNA is TGCAGTGCCCAAGCGGGGTCCACCTACGAGCAGTACTTC.

V is TRBV18 and J is TRBJ1-2; D may be TRBD1 (6 bases). The V gene's germline CDR1 is KGHSH and CDR2 LQKENI. V lost 0 bases, J lost 7 bases, and 9 bases lay in between. This CDR3 contains 13 residues. DNA for the CDR3: TGTGCCAGCTCACCACCAGGGGGAGGTGGCTACACCTTC. Translation: CASSPPGGGGYTF.

V and J are TRBV20-1 and TRBJ2-2, with a tentative D call TRBD2 (5 bases). This CDR3 region has 13 residues. The V end lost 3 bases, the J end lost 3 bases, and 8 bases lay between the germline ends. Germline lookup yields CDR1 DFQATT and CDR2 SNEGSKA (reference sequence). For the CDR3, the DNA is TGCAGTGCTAGTTGGCGGGACACCGGGGAGCTGTTTTTT. This sequence encodes CSASWRDTGELFF.